The clone carrying this T cell receptor beta chain was observed many times. Its antigen remains unknown. V was shortened by 2 bases and J by 4 bases, with 9 bases between the two germline ends. This CDR3 is built from 13 residues. In germline, CDR1 is SGHAT, CDR2 FQNNGV. Time point in this sample: sample taken at primary tumor resection. Frozen PBMC, nontumor lung or tumor provided whole RNA, which was sequenced unsorted. The sample is drawn from a study of spatial heterogeneity in lung cancer. Study overall: Raw reads contained each unique TCR and UMI combination more than ten times on average.

One entry per CDR3 protein results from TCRdb running MiXCR on the 5' RACE reads. This sample has around 9,700 distinct CDR3 sequences, with 6% to 9.5% found just once. Notes on the study in general: Estimated coverage of tumor T cells was roughly 7% for alpha and around 14% for beta chains. Counts of expanded intratumoral alpha and beta TCRs tracked tumor mutation counts.

The gene calls are TRBV11-2 and TRBJ2-7; no firm D call. This clonotype was sampled from a female donor with early-stage non-small cell lung cancer. The source material was lung tumor tissue, sampled at surgery. The chain's CDR3 is CASSLFAGYEQYF. CDR3 nucleotides: TGTGCCAGCAGCTTATTCGCAGGTTACGAGCAGTACTTC.